In its sample, the clone carrying this T cell receptor beta chain was seen many times. What it recognizes is unknown. This sample is drawn from a study of T cell repertoires in cytomegalovirus infection. About the research overall: It was the public TCR beta signatures that indicated both CMV infection and matching HLA type.

The CDR3 spans 12 residues. CDR1 and CDR2 from the germline V gene are SGHTA and FQGNSA. V shed 2 bases and J shed 7 bases, with 6 bases lying between them. TCRdb reprocessed the reads via MiXCR and lists one record per CDR3 protein. The table records 65,000 to 95,000 distinct CDR3 sequences, roughly 3.6% of them present only once. Overall study findings and caveats: Carriers of CMV and the relevant HLA type were discriminated by public TCR beta frequency. The study found HLA-C-restricted CMV-specific TCR beta clonotypes dominating the ex vivo response.

The chain couples TRBV7-2 to TRBJ1-5; D not resolved. The sequencing input was PBMCs. The TCR comes from a human donor in good health (CMV status not recorded). Some clones in this sample may be carry-over from other donors' samples. CDR3 sequence: CASSLKEQPQHF. The CDR3 coding sequence is TGTGCCAGCAGCTTAAAGGAACAGCCCCAGCATTTT.